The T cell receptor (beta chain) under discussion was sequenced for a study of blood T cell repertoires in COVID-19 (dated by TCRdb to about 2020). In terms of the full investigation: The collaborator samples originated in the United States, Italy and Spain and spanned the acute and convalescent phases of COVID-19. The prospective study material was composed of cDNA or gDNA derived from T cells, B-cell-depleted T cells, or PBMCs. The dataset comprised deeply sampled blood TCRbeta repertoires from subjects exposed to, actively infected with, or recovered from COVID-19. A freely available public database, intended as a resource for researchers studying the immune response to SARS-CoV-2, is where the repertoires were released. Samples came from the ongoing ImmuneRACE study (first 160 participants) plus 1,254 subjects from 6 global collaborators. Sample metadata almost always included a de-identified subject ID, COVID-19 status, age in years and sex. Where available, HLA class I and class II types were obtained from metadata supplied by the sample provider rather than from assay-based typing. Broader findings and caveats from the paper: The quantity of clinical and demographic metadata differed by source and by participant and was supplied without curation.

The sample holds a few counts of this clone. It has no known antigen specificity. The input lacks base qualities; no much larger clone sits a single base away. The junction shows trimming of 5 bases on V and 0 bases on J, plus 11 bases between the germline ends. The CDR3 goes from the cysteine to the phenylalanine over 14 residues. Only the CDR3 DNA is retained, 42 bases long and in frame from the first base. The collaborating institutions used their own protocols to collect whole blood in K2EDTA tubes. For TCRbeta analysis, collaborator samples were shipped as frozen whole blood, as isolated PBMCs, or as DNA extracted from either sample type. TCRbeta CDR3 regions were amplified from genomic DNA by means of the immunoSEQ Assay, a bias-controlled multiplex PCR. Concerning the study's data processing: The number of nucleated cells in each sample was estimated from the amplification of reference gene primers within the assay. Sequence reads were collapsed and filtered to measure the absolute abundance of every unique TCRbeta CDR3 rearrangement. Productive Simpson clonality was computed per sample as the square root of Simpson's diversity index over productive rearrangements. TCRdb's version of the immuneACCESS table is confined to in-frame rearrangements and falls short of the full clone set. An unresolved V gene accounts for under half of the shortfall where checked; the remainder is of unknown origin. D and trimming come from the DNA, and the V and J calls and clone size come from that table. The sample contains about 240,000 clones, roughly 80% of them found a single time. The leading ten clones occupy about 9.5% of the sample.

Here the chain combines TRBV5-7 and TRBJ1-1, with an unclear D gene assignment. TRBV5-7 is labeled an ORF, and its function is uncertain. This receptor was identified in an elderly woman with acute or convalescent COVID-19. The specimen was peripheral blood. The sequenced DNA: TGTGCCAGCAGTTCGGTTGTAATGAACACTGAAGCTTTCTTT. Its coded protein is CASSSVVMNTEAFF.